Presented here are 31 T cell receptor beta chains from one specimen sequenced in a study of shared clonotypes between healthy human individuals. The method was immunoSEQ multiplex PCR; TCRdb's version includes in-frame clones alone and lacks a portion of them. Of about 1.5 million clones in the sample, approximately 98% were seen once. The sequenced sample was naive CD4+ T cells sorted from blood. The subset was: CD45RA+ positively selected. The source of these receptors is a man in his thirties or forties in good health.

As to this clone: Other DNA variants within this sample encode the same CDR3. The V gene is TRBV18, the J gene TRBJ2-5; the D is unclear. Trimming cost V 2 bases and J 4 bases, with 8 bases left between them. The CDR3 contains 13 residues. CDR1 KGHSH and CDR2 LQKENI come from the germline V gene. The DNA of the CDR3 is TGTGCCAGCTCACCAGGCAGTGGAGAGACCCAGTACTTC. Its protein product is CASSPGSGETQYF. Based on the CDR3 plus reference TRBV18 and TRBJ2-5, the full variable domain is NAGVMQNPRHLVRRRGQEARLRCSPMKGHSHVYWYRQLPEEGLKFMVYLQKENIIDESGMPKERFSAEFPKEGPSILRIQQVVRGDSAAYFCASSPGSGETQYFGPGTRLLVL.

This clone was recorded only once. V usage is TRBV18 and J usage is TRBJ2-7; 8 nucleotides align to TRBD1. There are 16 residues in the CDR3. V trimming: 3 bases; J trimming: 4 bases; junction bases outside the gene matches: 11. From germline, CDR1 is KGHSH and CDR2 LQKENI. CDR3 loop: CASSPDLDRARYEQYF. CDR3 nucleotide sequence: TGTGCCAGCTCACCCGACCTGGACAGGGCGAGGTACGAGCAGTACTTC.

CDR3 bases: TGTGCCAGCAGTTTAAGGGGAAGGTCTGGAAACACCATATATTTT. This sequence encodes CASSLRGRSGNTIYF. The genes are TRBV28 and TRBJ1-3, with a possible D match to TRBD1 (5 bases). Germline loops: CDR1 MDHEN, CDR2 SYDVKM. The germline V and J ends were trimmed by 2 bases and 1 base, with 9 bases remaining between them. The CDR3 runs to 15 residues.

This clone was seen only once. V gene TRBV11-2 combines with J gene TRBJ1-5; no reliable D call. CDR1 SGHAT and CDR2 FQNNGV come from the germline V gene. V shed 1 base and J shed 8 bases, with 15 bases lying between them. The CDR3 spans 15 residues. The DNA for the CDR3 is TGTGCCAGCAGCTTAGGAGGCACAGCTGGGGAGCCCCAGCATTTT. Amino acids: CASSLGGTAGEPQHF. Full variable domain (missing parts from reference TRBV11-2 and TRBJ1-5): EAGVAQSPRYKIIEKRQSVAFWCNPISGHATLYWYQQILGQGPKLLIQFQNNGVVDDSQLPKDRFSAERLKGVDSTLKIQPAKLEDSAVYLCASSLGGTAGEPQHFGDGTRLSIL.

Turning to this clone: This specimen includes other DNA sequences encoding the same CDR3. This sequence joins TRBV5-6 and TRBJ2-7; D is unresolved. V dropped 4 bases and J dropped 0 bases, with 5 bases sitting between them. Germline CDR1 and CDR2: SGHDT and YYEEEE. The CDR3 has 12 residues. In DNA, the CDR3 is TGTGCCAGCAGCAGGACCTCCTACGAGCAGTACTTC. Translation: CASSRTSYEQYF.

The rearrangement uses TRBV27 and TRBJ2-7; D possibly uses TRBD1 or TRBD2 (5 bases each). Trimming removed 3 bases from V and 5 bases from J, with 11 bases in between. Germline V gives CDR1 MNHEY, CDR2 SMNVEV (reference sequence). CDR3 length equals 13 residues. CDR3 DNA sequence: TGTGCCAGCAGTTTGGGACCCTGGGACGAGCAGTACTTC. Amino acids: CASSLGPWDEQYF.

V gene TRBV29-1 combines with J gene TRBJ2-3; 11 bases line up with TRBD1. Looked up from germline, CDR1 is SQVTM and CDR2 is ANQGSEA. The CDR3 is 14 amino acids. The J segment lost 3 bases and the V segment lost 7 bases, leaving 6 bases of the junction unmatched. CDR3 in amino acids: CSAGQGALTDTQYF. The CDR3 region has the DNA TGCAGCGCTGGACAGGGGGCGCTGACAGATACGCAGTATTTT.

The chain carries TRBV7-3 and TRBJ1-1; no reliable D call. CDR1 and CDR2 from the germline V gene are SGHTA and FQGTGA. Trimming pared 4 bases from V and 1 base from J, leaving 7 bases between. This CDR3 contains 13 residues. The CDR3 DNA reads TGTGCCAGCAGCTCTAGACAGAACACTGAAGCTTTCTTT. This encodes CASSSRQNTEAFF.

This clone came up once. The chain couples TRBV7-3 to TRBJ1-5; no definite D call. Germline V CDR1 and CDR2: SGHTA, FQGTGA. The length of the CDR3 is 13 residues. Trimming took off 5 bases at V and 4 bases at J, with 9 bases between the two ends. CDR3 sequence (DNA): TGTGCCAGCAGCCTTTCTGCTAATCAGCCCCAGCATTTT. Protein: CASSLSANQPQHF.

This chain joins TRBV27 and TRBJ2-1, with 7 positions matching TRBD2. This CDR3 has 13 amino acids. Germline CDR1 and CDR2: MNHEY and SMNVEV (reference sequence). V dropped 4 bases and J dropped 10; count of bases not matched to a gene: 7. The CDR3 spells CASSSSGEGEQFF. In nucleotides, the CDR3 is TGTGCCAGCAGTTCTAGCGGAGAGGGGGAGCAGTTCTTC.

V gene TRBV28 combines with J gene TRBJ2-5; 7 positions match TRBD2. CDR1 and CDR2 from the germline V gene are MDHEN and SYDVKM. Trimming cost V 5 bases and J 4 bases; bases outside gene matches: 13. The length of the CDR3 is 16 residues. The CDR3 spells CASSLASSGGRETQYF. The CDR3 DNA reads as TGTGCCAGCAGTCTCGCCTCGTCGGGAGGTCGAGAGACCCAGTACTTC.

About this clone: The same CDR3 can be traced to other DNA sequences in this sample. This chain links TRBV7-9 with TRBJ2-5; D remains ambiguous. Trimming left V 2 bases short and J 0 bases short, with 7 bases between. Germline V gene data show CDR1 as SEHNR and CDR2 as FQNEAQ (reference sequence). The CDR3 has 14 amino acids. CDR3 nucleotide sequence: TGTGCCAGCAGCTTACAGGAATACCAAGAGACCCAGTACTTC. Translated, it gives CASSLQEYQETQYF.

The chain links TRBV2 to TRBJ2-5; 8 nucleotides match TRBD1. Germline-derived CDR1 and CDR2 are SNHLY and FYNNEI. CDR3 length: 13 residues. V shed 7 bases and J 3 bases; nucleotides not matched to a gene: 4. The DNA for the CDR3 is TGTGCCAGCACCCCGACAGGGGAAGAGACCCAGTACTTC. Its protein is CASTPTGEETQYF.

This chain joins TRBV5-4 and TRBJ2-7, with a possible D match to TRBD2 (6 bases). V was trimmed by 2 bases and J by 0 bases, leaving 12 bases between them. Germline lookup yields CDR1 SGHNT and CDR2 YYREEE (reference sequence). The CDR3 has 15 amino acids. As DNA, the CDR3 is TGTGCCAGCAGCTTACGGGGGAGAAACTCCTACGAGCAGTACTTC. This translates into CASSLRGRNSYEQYF.

The V gene is TRBV19, the J gene TRBJ2-2; 8 bases agree with TRBD2. Germline V gives CDR1 LNHDA, CDR2 SQIVND (reference sequence). With V trimmed by 5 bases and J by 0 bases, 5 bases remained unmatched. This CDR3 is built from 16 residues. The CDR3 sequence: CASSRPTSANTGELFF. CDR3 in DNA: TGTGCCAGTAGTCGACCGACTAGCGCGAACACCGGGGAGCTGTTTTTT. The full variable domain, in which reference TRBV19 and TRBJ2-2 provide the parts outside the CDR3, is DGGITQSPKYLFRKEGQNVTLSCEQNLNHDAMYWYRQDPGQGLRLIYYSQIVNDFQKGDIAEGYSVSREKKESFPLTVTSAQKNPTAFYLCASSRPTSANTGELFFGEGSRLTVL.

The V gene is TRBV9, the J gene TRBJ2-1; D remains ambiguous. Germline V CDR1 and CDR2: SGDLS, YYNGEE. The germline V and J ends were trimmed by 6 bases and 10 bases, with 8 bases remaining between them. The CDR3 has 10 residues. The CDR3 DNA reads TGTGCCAGCACTGTTGGGGAGCAGTTCTTC. Its translation: CASTVGEQFF. The full variable domain, completed using reference TRBV9 and TRBJ2-1, is DSGVTQTPKHLITATGQRVTLRCSPRSGDLSVYWYQQSLDQGLQFLIQYYNGEERAKGNILERFSAQQFPDLHSELNLSSLELGDSALYFCASTVGEQFFGPGTRLTVL.

This clone was counted once. The chain carries TRBV27 and TRBJ2-1, with 9 nucleotides matching TRBD2. Germline assignment: CDR1 MNHEY and CDR2 SMNVEV (reference sequence). This CDR3 spans 19 amino acids. With 5 bases clipped from V and 1 base from J, the junction kept 15 bases outside the gene matches. The CDR3 nucleotides read TGTGCCAGCAGTCGGGAAGGTAGCGGGAGTCCCCTATCCTACAATGAGCAGTTCTTC. Translated: CASSREGSGSPLSYNEQFF.

The chain carries TRBV11-2 and TRBJ2-7, with D maybe TRBD1 (5 bases). This CDR3 is built from 19 residues. The V gene lost 5 bases and the J gene lost 0 bases, with 26 bases spanning the gap. The germline V gene has CDR1 SGHAT and CDR2 FQNNGV. DNA for the CDR3: TGTGCCAGCAGCCCAACCCAGTCCACAGGTCCCGGCTACTCCTACGAGCAGTACTTC. Residues: CASSPTQSTGPGYSYEQYF.

As to this clone: Other DNA sequences in this specimen translate into the identical CDR3. This rearrangement joins TRBV5-1 to TRBJ2-5; the D gene is possibly TRBD2 (6 bases). Germline CDR1 is SGHRS and CDR2 is YFSETQ. There are 15 residues in the CDR3. The ends were cut back, 0 bases at V and 4 bases at J, with 13 bases in the middle. Written as DNA, the CDR3 is TGCGCCAGCAGCTTGGCCGGCGGGGTGGGAGAGACCCAGTACTTC. The encoded protein is CASSLAGGVGETQYF.

The count of this clone is one. The gene calls are TRBV19 and TRBJ2-7, with 9 bases aligning to TRBD2. Germline CDR1 and CDR2: LNHDA and SQIVND (reference sequence). The V gene end was trimmed by 6 bases and the J gene end by 5 bases; junction bases not matched to a gene: 11. This CDR3 region has 15 residues. CDR3 in amino acids: CASRTTSGSPHEQYF. The CDR3 nucleotides are TGTGCCAGTAGGACCACTAGCGGGTCCCCCCACGAGCAGTACTTC.

Written as DNA, the CDR3 is TGTGCCAGCAGCTACCGACAGGGACCCTACGAGCAGTACTTC. Protein: CASSYRQGPYEQYF. The J gene is TRBJ2-7, the V gene TRBV5-5; 7 bases map to TRBD1. V shed 3 bases, J shed 2 bases, and the junction held 5 bases outside the gene matches. This CDR3 is 14 amino acids long. Germline CDR1 and CDR2: SGHKS and YYEKEE (reference sequence).

The genes are TRBV18 and TRBJ2-7; the D gene is possibly TRBD2 (6 bases). Trimming cost V 2 bases and J 3 bases, with 14 bases left between them. CDR1 is KGHSH, CDR2 LQKENI, per germline. CDR3 length: 15 residues. As DNA, the CDR3 is TGTGCCAGCTCACCAAGGGCGGGAACTCACTACGAGCAGTACTTC. Residues: CASSPRAGTHYEQYF.

The CDR3 is CASKGEFGTQYF. The CDR3 nucleotides read TGTGCCAGCAAAGGGGAGTTTGGGACCCAGTACTTC. The chain is built from TRBV28 and TRBJ2-5; D is tentatively TRBD1 or TRBD2 (5 bases each). The V gene's germline CDR1 is MDHEN and CDR2 SYDVKM. Trimming took 7 bases from V and 7 from J, leaving 13 bases between them. The CDR3 sequence is 12 residues long.

This sequence joins TRBV18 and TRBJ2-7; 13 bases match TRBD2. V dropped 5 bases and J dropped 4; count of bases not matched to a gene: 8. This CDR3 is 16 amino acids long. The germline gives CDR1 KGHSH, CDR2 LQKENI. The CDR3 DNA follows: TGTGCCAGCTCAGTAGGACTAGCGGGAGTGTTGTACGAGCAGTACTTC. Encoded protein: CASSVGLAGVLYEQYF.

The chain joins TRBV25-1 to TRBJ2-1; 9 positions match TRBD2. The length of the CDR3 is 14 residues. V shed 7 bases, J shed 3 bases, and the junction held 4 bases outside the gene matches. CDR1 MGHDK and CDR2 SYGVNS come from the germline V gene. The CDR3 sequence: CASKTSGLYNEQFF. The CDR3 coding sequence is TGTGCCAGCAAGACTAGCGGACTCTACAATGAGCAGTTCTTC.

The chain joins TRBV7-3 to TRBJ1-5; 8 bases align to TRBD1. Germline assignment: CDR1 SGHTA and CDR2 FQGTGA. The CDR3 covers 13 residues. V lost 5 bases, J lost 7 bases, and 4 bases stayed unmatched. The CDR3 region is CASSVDRGQPQHF. The CDR3 DNA sequence: TGTGCCAGCAGCGTTGACAGGGGCCAGCCCCAGCATTTT.

The V gene is TRBV6-5, the J gene TRBJ2-5, with unresolved D. The CDR3 is made up of 11 amino acids. Trimming pared 1 base from V and 7 bases from J, leaving 4 bases between. Germline-derived CDR1 and CDR2 are MNHEY and SVGAGI. CDR3: CASSYYGTQYF. The CDR3 DNA reads TGTGCCAGCAGTTACTACGGGACCCAGTACTTC.

The genes are TRBV29-1 and TRBJ2-7; D is unresolved. Trimming removed 5 bases from V and 1 base from J, with 9 bases in between. This CDR3 is built from 12 residues. Germline loops: CDR1 SQVTM, CDR2 ANQGSEA. The CDR3: CSVRGLSYEQYF. The CDR3 nucleotides read TGCAGCGTTCGAGGCCTTTCCTACGAGCAGTACTTC.

The chain uses TRBV6-5 and TRBJ2-5; possible D gene TRBD2, 6 bases. CDR3 length: 12 residues. From germline, CDR1 is MNHEY and CDR2 SVGAGI. The V end was cut by 3 bases, the J end by 9 bases, with 11 bases between. CDR3 DNA sequence: TGTGCCAGCAGTTATTTCCCGGGGGCCCAGTACTTC. This gives the protein CASSYFPGAQYF.

This clone was detected once. The V and J genes are TRBV19 and TRBJ1-5; perhaps TRBD1 as D (5 bases). CDR1 is LNHDA, CDR2 SQIVND, per germline (reference sequence). The CDR3 extends over 12 amino acids. With 7 bases removed from V and 3 bases from J, the gap between germline ends came to 7 bases. CDR3 sequence: CASKGANQPQHF. The DNA for the CDR3 is TGTGCCAGTAAAGGGGCCAATCAGCCCCAGCATTTT. Full variable domain (remainder filled in from reference TRBV19 and TRBJ1-5): DGGITQSPKYLFRKEGQNVTLSCEQNLNHDAMYWYRQDPGQGLRLIYYSQIVNDFQKGDIAEGYSVSREKKESFPLTVTSAQKNPTAFYLCASKGANQPQHFGDGTRLSIL.

A note on this clone: Distinct nucleotide sequences in the sample also encode this CDR3. The V gene is TRBV9, the J gene TRBJ2-3; 9 positions match TRBD2. The J segment lost 3 bases and the V segment lost 0 bases, leaving 2 bases of the junction unmatched. CDR3 length: 15 amino acids. From germline, CDR1 is SGDLS and CDR2 YYNGEE. DNA for the CDR3: TGTGCCAGCAGCGTAGGACTAGCGGATACAGATACGCAGTATTTT. It specifies CASSVGLADTDTQYF.